The entry below gives a single T cell receptor beta chain sequence along with its context. This clonotype came up a few times. The antigen it binds to is not known. The sample holds no much larger clone one base away, and base qualities are not on file. This specimen comes from a study of T cell repertoires in cytomegalovirus infection (dated by TCRdb to between 2018 and 2020). Regarding the study in general: The HLA type of each donor mattered for the analysis, because public TCR beta signatures pointed to carriage of CMV infection along with the matching HLA type.

What the authors observed across the whole study: The ex vivo response was dominated by HLA-C-restricted CMV-specific TCR beta clonotypes, and the single most frequent clonotype in two of eight donors was supplied by these HLA-C-restricted clonotypes. Cumulative frequency of public TCR beta family members discriminated carriers of CMV infection plus the relevant HLA type in this cohort and an independent 352-donor cohort.

V is shortened by 5 bases, J by 0 bases, and the region joining them spans 13 bases. CDR1 and CDR2, per the germline V gene, are SGHAT and FQNNGV. The CDR3 holds 16 amino acids from the cysteine to the phenylalanine. The retained sequence is limited to the CDR3, 48 bases, with the frame set at the first base. Instrument on record: Illumina HiSeq 1500. Using fastp trimming at Q25 and MiXCR clonotype assembly, TCRdb reanalyzed the public sequencing data and kept in-frame beta chains. Under each unique CDR3 protein, matching rows form one entry showing the most common genes and DNA. Recorded for this sample are 350,000 to 550,000 distinct CDR3 sequences; under 40% of them occurred a single time. The top ten clonotypes cover roughly an eighth of the sample.

This clonotype originated in a human donor in good health (CMV status not recorded). Some clones in this sample may be carry-over from other donors' samples. Recombination linked TRBV11-2 to TRBJ1-4, with the D gene too uncertain to name. Sequenced material: PBMCs. This receptor carries the CDR3 CASSLEFVATNEKLFF. The sequenced DNA is TGTGCCAGCAGCCTGGAGTTCGTTGCAACTAATGAAAAACTGTTTTTT.